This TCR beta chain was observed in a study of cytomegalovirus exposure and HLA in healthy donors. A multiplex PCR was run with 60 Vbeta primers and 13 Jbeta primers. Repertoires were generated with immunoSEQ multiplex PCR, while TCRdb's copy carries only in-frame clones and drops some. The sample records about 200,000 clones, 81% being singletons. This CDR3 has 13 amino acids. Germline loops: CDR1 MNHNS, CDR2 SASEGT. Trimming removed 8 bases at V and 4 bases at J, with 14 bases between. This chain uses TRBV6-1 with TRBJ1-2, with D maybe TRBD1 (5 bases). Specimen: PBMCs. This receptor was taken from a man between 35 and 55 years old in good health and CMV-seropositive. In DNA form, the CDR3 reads TGTGCCAGCTATCCCCGGAGGGGCTATGGCTACACCTTC. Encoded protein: CASYPRRGYGYTF.